The present T cell receptor (beta chain) was sequenced within a study of blood T cells in healthy people across ages. Study in general: Every two T cells gave about one barcoded beta molecule via template switching.

A second PCR, run for about 7 to 11 cycles, used a sample-barcoded 5' primer plus a J-beta primer mix. A template-switch adaptor that had 12 random nucleotides put a tag on each cDNA molecule. TCRdb passed the 5' RACE reads through MiXCR, listing each CDR3 protein once. The sample shows under 1 million distinct CDR3 sequences, around 43% of them seen only once. This clonotype has just a few counts. V dropped 4 bases and J dropped 6 bases, with 12 bases sitting between them. The CDR3 is 14 amino acids. The sequence came from a man between 60 and 75 years old in good health. This chain uses TRBV12-3 or TRBV12-4 with TRBJ2-2, with D tentatively TRBD1 or TRBD2 (5 bases each). The sequencing sample was made of blood. The CDR3: CASSSSVGAGELFF. DNA for the CDR3: TGTGCCAGCAGTTCGAGTGTGGGGGCCGGGGAGCTGTTTTTT.